The TCR beta chain under discussion was sequenced for a study of human T cells and chemical hapten exposure. Overall study: Patients, a majority of them female, were diagnosed with alopecia areata, totalis or universalis.

This clonotype was counted a few times. For the library, individual cDNA molecules each received unique molecular identifiers. TCRdb recomputed calls from the RACE reads with MiXCR, one row per CDR3 protein. The sample has roughly 56,000 distinct CDR3 sequences, about 9.6% seen once. The V gene's germline CDR1 is SGHRS and CDR2 YFSETQ. The CDR3 loop spans 16 amino acids. The ends lost 4 bases at V and 1 base at J; junction bases unmatched: 7. Sample time point: pre-sensitization, week 0. The treatment here: therapeutic diphenylcyclopropenone sensitization with weekly scalp DPC. Extraction of total RNA was performed on unfractionated whole blood.

The genes are TRBV5-1 and TRBJ2-5; 10 bases are shared with TRBD1. The receptor's source is a woman aged 25 to 39 with alopecia areata. Some clones in this sample may be carry-over from other donors' samples. This specimen was whole blood, taken in connection with sensitization to the hapten diphenylcyclopropenone (DPC). CDR3 coding DNA: TGCGCCAGCAGCCAGGGACAGGGGAATATCCAAGAGACCCAGTACTTC. It is translated as CASSQGQGNIQETQYF.